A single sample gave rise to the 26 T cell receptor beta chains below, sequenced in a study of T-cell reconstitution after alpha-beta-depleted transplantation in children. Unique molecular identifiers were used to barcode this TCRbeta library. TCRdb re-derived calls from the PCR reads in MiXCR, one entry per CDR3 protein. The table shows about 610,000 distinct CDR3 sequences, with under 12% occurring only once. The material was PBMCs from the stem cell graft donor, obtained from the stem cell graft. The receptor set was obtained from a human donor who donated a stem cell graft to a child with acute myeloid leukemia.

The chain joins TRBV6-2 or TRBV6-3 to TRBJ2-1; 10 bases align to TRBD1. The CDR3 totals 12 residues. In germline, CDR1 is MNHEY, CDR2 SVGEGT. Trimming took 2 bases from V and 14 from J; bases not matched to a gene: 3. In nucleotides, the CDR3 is TGTGCCAGCAGTTACAGTGGGACAGGGGAGTTCTTC. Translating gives CASSYSGTGEFF.

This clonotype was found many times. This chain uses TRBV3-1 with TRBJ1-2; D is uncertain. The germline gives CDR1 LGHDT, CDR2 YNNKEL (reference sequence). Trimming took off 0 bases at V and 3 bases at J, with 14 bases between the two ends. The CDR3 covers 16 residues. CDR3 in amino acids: CASSQDDLAAHYGYTF. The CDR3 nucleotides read TGTGCCAGCAGCCAAGATGATCTGGCAGCCCACTATGGCTACACCTTC.

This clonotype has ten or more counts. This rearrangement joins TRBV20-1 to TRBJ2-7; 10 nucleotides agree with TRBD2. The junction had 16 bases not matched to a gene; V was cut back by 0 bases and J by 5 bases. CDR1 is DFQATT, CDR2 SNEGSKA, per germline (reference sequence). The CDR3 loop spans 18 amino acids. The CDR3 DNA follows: TGCAGTGCTAGAGATAGGGACAGGAGGAGAACTAGCGGGAACGAGCAGTACTTC. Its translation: CSARDRDRRRTSGNEQYF.

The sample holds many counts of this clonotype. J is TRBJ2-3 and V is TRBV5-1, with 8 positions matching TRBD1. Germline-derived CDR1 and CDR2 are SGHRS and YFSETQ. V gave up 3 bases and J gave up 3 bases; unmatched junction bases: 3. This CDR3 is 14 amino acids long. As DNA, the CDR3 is TGCGCCAGCAGCTCCAGACAGGGGACAGATACGCAGTATTTT. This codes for CASSSRQGTDTQYF.

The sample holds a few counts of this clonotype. CDR3: CSAHDRVQETQYF. DNA of the CDR3: TGCAGTGCTCACGACAGGGTCCAAGAGACCCAGTACTTC. The chain couples TRBV20-1 to TRBJ2-5; 7 bases map to TRBD1. V trimming: 5 bases; J trimming: 1 base; junction bases outside the gene matches: 4. Germline V gene sequence: CDR1 DFQATT, CDR2 SNEGSKA (reference sequence). This CDR3 contains 13 residues.

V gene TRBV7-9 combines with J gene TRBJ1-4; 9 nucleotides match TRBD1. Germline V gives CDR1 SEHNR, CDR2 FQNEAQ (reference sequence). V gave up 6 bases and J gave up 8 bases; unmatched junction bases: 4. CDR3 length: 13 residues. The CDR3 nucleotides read TGTGCCAGCAGGACAGGGGGAGGCGAAAAACTGTTTTTT. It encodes CASRTGGGEKLFF.

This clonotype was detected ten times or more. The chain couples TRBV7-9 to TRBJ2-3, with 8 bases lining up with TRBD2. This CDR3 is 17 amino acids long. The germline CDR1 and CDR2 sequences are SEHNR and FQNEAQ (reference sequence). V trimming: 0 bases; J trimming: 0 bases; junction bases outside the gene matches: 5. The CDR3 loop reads CASSLARSGRSTDTQYF. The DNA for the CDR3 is TGTGCCAGCAGCTTAGCTCGCAGCGGGAGAAGCACAGATACGCAGTATTTT.

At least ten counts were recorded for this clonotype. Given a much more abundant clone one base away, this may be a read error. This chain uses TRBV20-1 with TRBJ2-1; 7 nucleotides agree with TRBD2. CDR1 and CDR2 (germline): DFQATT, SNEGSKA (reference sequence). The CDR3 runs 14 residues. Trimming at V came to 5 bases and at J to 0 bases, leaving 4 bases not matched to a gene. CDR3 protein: CSALAESSYNEQFF. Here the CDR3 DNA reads TGCAGTGCTCTAGCGGAGAGCTCCTACAATGAGCAGTTCTTC.

The CDR3: CASSSGLDNEQFF. In DNA, the CDR3 is TGTGCCAGCAGCTCGGGACTTGACAATGAGCAGTTCTTC. V is TRBV7-3 and J is TRBJ2-1, with D tentatively TRBD2 (6 bases). V was pared by 4 bases and J by 5 bases, with 9 bases between. The length of the CDR3 is 13 residues. CDR1 and CDR2 (germline): SGHTA, FQGTGA. Supplemented by reference TRBV7-3 and TRBJ2-1, the full variable domain reads GAGVSQTPSNKVTEKGKYVELRCDPISGHTALYWYRQSLGQGPEFLIYFQGTGAADDSGLPNDRFFAVRPEGSVSTLKIQRTERGDSAVYLCASSSGLDNEQFFGPGTRLTVL.

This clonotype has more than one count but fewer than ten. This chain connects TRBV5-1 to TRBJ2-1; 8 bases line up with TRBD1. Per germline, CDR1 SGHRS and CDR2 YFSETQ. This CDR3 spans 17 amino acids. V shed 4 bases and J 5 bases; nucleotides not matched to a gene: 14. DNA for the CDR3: TGCGCCAGCAGCCAGGTCCGACAGGGGTCAAGGAACAATGAGCAGTTCTTC. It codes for CASSQVRQGSRNNEQFF.

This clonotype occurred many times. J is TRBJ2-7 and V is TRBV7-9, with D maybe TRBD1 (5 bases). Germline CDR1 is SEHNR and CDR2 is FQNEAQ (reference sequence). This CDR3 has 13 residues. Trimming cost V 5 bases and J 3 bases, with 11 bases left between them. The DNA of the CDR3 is TGTGCCAGCAGCCCGGACACCGTCTACGAGCAGTACTTC. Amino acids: CASSPDTVYEQYF.

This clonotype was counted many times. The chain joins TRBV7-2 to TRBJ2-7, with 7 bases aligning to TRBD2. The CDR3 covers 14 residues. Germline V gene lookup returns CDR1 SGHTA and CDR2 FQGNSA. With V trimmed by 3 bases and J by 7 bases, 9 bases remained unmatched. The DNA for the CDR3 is TGTGCCAGCAGCTTCGAGGGAGGGCGAGGGGAGCAGTACTTC. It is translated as CASSFEGGRGEQYF.

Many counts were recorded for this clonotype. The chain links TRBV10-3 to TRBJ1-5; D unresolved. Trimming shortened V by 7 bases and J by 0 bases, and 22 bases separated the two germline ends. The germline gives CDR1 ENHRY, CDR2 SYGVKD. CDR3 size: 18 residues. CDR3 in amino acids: CAIIVRGLSSSSNQPQHF. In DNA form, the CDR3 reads TGTGCCATCATCGTACGCGGACTTTCCTCCTCTAGCAATCAGCCCCAGCATTTT.

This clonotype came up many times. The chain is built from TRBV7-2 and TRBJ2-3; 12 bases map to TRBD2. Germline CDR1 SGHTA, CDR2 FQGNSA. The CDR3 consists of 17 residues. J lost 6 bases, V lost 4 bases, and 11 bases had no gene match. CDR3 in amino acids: CASSSRLAGVSGDTQYF. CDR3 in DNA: TGTGCCAGCAGCTCCCGACTAGCGGGGGTCTCGGGCGATACGCAGTATTTT. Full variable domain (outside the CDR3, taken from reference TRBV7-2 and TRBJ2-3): GAGVSQSPSNKVTEKGKDVELRCDPISGHTALYWYRQSLGQGLEFLIYFQGNSAPDKSGLPSDRFSAERTGGSVSTLTIQRTQQEDSAVYLCASSSRLAGVSGDTQYFGPGTRLTVL.

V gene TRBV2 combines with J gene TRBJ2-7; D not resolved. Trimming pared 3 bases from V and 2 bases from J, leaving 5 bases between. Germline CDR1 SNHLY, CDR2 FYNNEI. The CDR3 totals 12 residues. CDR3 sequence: CASSETPYEQYF. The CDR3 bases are TGTGCCAGCAGTGAGACTCCCTACGAGCAGTACTTC.

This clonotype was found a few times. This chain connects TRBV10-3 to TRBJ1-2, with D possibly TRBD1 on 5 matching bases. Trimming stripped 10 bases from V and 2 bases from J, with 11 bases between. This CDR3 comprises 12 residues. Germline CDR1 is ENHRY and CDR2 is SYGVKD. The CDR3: CATTDTNYGYTF. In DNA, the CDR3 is TGTGCCACCACGGACACGAACTATGGCTACACCTTC.

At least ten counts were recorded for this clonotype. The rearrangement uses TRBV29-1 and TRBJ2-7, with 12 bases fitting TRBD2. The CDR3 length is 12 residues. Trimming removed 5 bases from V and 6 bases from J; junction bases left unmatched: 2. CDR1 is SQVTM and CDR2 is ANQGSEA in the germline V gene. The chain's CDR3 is CSVLAGGLEQYF. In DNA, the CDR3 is TGCAGCGTTCTAGCGGGAGGGCTCGAGCAGTACTTC.

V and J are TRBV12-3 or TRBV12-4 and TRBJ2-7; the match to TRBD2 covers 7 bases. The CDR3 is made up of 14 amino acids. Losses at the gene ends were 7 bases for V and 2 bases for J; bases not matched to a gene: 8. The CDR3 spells CASTSGALPYEQYF. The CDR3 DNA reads TGTGCCAGCACAAGCGGGGCCCTCCCCTACGAGCAGTACTTC.

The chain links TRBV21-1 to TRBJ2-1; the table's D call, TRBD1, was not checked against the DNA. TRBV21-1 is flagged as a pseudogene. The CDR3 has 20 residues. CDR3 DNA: TGTGCCAGCACCCCCCCTACAGGGAAAACCCACCCGAGCTCCTACAATGAGCAGTTCTTC. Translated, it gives CASTPPTGKTHPSSYNEQFF.

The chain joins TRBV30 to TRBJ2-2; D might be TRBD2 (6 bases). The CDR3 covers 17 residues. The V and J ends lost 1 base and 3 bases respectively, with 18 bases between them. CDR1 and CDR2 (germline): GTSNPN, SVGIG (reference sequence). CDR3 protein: CAWSGVGLARDTGELFF. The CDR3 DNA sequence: TGTGCCTGGAGTGGAGTGGGGCTAGCGCGCGACACCGGGGAGCTGTTTTTT.

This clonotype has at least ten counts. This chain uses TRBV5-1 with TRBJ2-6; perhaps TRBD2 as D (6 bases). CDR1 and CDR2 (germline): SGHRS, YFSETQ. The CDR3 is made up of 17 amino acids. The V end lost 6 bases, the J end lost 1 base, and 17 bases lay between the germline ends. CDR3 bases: TGCGCCAGCAATTCAGACGGGGGAAATTCTGGGGCCAACGTCCTGACTTTC. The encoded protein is CASNSDGGNSGANVLTF.

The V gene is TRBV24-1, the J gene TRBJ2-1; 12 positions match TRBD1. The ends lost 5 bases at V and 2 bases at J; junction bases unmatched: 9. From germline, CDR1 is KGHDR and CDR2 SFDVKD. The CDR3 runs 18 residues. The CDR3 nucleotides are TGTGCCACCAGTGCCCTTGCTGGGACAGGGGGCCCCTACAATGAGCAGTTCTTC. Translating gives CATSALAGTGGPYNEQFF.

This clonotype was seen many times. CDR3 bases: TGCGCCAGCAGCCAAGGGTTGACAGGTGGCTCCTACGAGCAGTACTTC. Translated, it gives CASSQGLTGGSYEQYF. The genes are TRBV4-3 and TRBJ2-7, with D possibly matching TRBD1 (6 bases). Germline V gene lookup returns CDR1 LGHNA and CDR2 YSLEER. The V and J ends lost 1 base and 0 bases respectively, with 13 bases between them. The CDR3 contains 16 residues.

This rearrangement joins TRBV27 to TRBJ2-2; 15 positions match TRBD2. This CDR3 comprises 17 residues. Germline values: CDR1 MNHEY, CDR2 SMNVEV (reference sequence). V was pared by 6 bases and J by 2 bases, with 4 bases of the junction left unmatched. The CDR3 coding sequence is TGTGCCAGCAGCCGGACTAGCGGGAGGGCCAACACCGGGGAGCTGTTTTTT. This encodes CASSRTSGRANTGELFF.

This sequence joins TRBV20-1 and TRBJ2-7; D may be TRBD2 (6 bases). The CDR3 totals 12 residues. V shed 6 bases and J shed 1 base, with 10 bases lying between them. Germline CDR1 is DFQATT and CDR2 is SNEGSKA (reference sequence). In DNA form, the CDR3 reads TGCAGTGCCCCCGGGAGTTCCTACGAGCAGTACTTC. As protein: CSAPGSSYEQYF.

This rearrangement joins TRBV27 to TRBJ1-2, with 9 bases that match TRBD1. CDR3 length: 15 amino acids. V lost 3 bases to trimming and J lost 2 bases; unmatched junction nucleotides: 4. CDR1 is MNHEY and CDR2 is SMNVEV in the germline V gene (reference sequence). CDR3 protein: CASSFLGQGNYGYTF. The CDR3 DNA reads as TGTGCCAGCAGTTTCTTAGGACAGGGGAACTATGGCTACACCTTC.